Below, 28 T cell receptor beta chains from the same sample are listed, as sequenced in a study of cytomegalovirus exposure and HLA in healthy donors. The PCR ran on 60 Vbeta and 13 Jbeta primers. The protocol was immunoSEQ multiplex PCR, while the TCRdb copy is restricted to in-frame clones and leaves out a portion. This table holds over 110,000 clones. Sequencing input: PBMCs. Receptors were obtained from a male donor in good health and CMV-seronegative.

V gene TRBV30 combines with J gene TRBJ2-1; maybe TRBD1 (6 bases). The CDR3 runs to 15 residues. The V gene's germline CDR1 is GTSNPN and CDR2 SVGIG (reference sequence). V lost 0 bases, J lost 3 bases, and 12 bases lay in between. The CDR3 bases are TGTGCCTGGAGTGTACTGGGGGCCGACTACAATGAGCAGTTCTTC. Encoded protein: CAWSVLGADYNEQFF.

The chain combines TRBV18 with TRBJ2-1; D gene unclear. Looked up from germline, CDR1 is KGHSH and CDR2 is LQKENI. Between the trimmed V and J ends, which lost 0 bases and 8 bases, there was a span of 17 bases. The CDR3 consists of 16 residues. The CDR3 DNA sequence: TGTGCCAGCTCACCACCGAGATCAACAGTCGTATATGAGCAGTTCTTC. Translating it yields CASSPPRSTVVYEQFF.

The gene calls are TRBV27 and TRBJ1-5; possible D gene TRBD1, 5 bases. Trimming removed 0 bases from V and 7 bases from J, with 10 bases in between. Germline loops: CDR1 MNHEY, CDR2 SMNVEV (reference sequence). This CDR3 spans 14 amino acids. This CDR3 is CASSLSEGFQPQHF. CDR3 in DNA: TGTGCCAGCAGTTTATCGGAGGGGTTCCAGCCCCAGCATTTT.

The V call is TRBV7-8, the J call TRBJ1-6; 7 bases are a match to TRBD1. Trimming at V came to 1 base and at J to 14 bases, leaving 23 bases not matched to a gene. In germline, CDR1 is SGHVS, CDR2 FQNEAQ. This CDR3 comprises 19 residues. The CDR3 loop is CASSLVSVRAGQPVRTLHF. As DNA, the CDR3 is TGTGCCAGCAGCTTAGTTTCGGTTAGGGCGGGACAGCCCGTCAGGACCCTCCACTTT. The entire variable domain, with the rest obtained from reference TRBV7-8 and TRBJ1-6, is as follows: GAGVSQSPRYKVAKRGQDVALRCDPISGHVSLFWYQQALGQGPEFLTYFQNEAQLDKSGLPSDRFFAERPEGSVSTLKIQRTQQEDSAVYLCASSLVSVRAGQPVRTLHFGNGTRLTVT.

This sequence joins TRBV27 and TRBJ1-1; TRBD1 matches at 7 bases. V shed 5 bases and J 0 bases; nucleotides not matched to a gene: 3. The CDR3 totals 14 residues. Germline assignment: CDR1 MNHEY and CDR2 SMNVEV (reference sequence). The CDR3 loop reads CASSAGQMNTEAFF. The CDR3 DNA reads TGTGCCAGCAGTGCGGGACAGATGAACACTGAAGCTTTCTTT.

V and J are TRBV4-2 and TRBJ1-6; D is unclear. Germline values: CDR1 LGHNA, CDR2 YNFKEQ. This CDR3 is built from 17 residues. Trimming took off 0 bases at V and 0 bases at J, with 9 bases between the two ends. This chain's CDR3 is CASSQDMSSSYNSPLHF. In nucleotides, the CDR3 is TGTGCCAGCAGCCAAGACATGAGTAGCTCCTATAATTCACCCCTCCACTTT.

CDR3 sequence (DNA): TGTGCCAGTAGTACTATAACGCCTAGTACTGGCAATCAGCCCCAGCATTTT. This encodes CASSTITPSTGNQPQHF. The rearrangement joins TRBV19 to TRBJ1-5; D ambiguous. The CDR3 totals 17 residues. V lost 4 bases and J 2 bases, leaving 18 bases between the germline ends. From germline, CDR1 is LNHDA and CDR2 SQIVND (reference sequence).

The V call is TRBV29-1, the J call TRBJ1-2; 8 bases match TRBD1. J gave up 0 bases and V 4 bases, and 10 bases lay outside the gene matches. The CDR3 length is 16 residues. The germline CDR1 and CDR2 sequences are SQVTM and ANQGSEA. CDR3 bases: TGCAGCGTTGGGGGTGGCAGGGGGCGGACTAACTATGGCTACACCTTC. As protein: CSVGGGRGRTNYGYTF.

This chain joins TRBV4-3 and TRBJ1-1, with D tentatively TRBD1 (5 bases). Germline V gene data show CDR1 as LGHNA and CDR2 as YSLEER. This CDR3 comprises 15 residues. V shed 1 base and J shed 4 bases, with 13 bases lying between them. This chain's CDR3 is CASSQGSGGGTEAFF. In nucleotides, the CDR3 is TGCGCCAGCAGCCAAGGCTCGGGGGGAGGCACTGAAGCTTTCTTT.

The chain combines TRBV5-6 with TRBJ2-7, with 10 bases matching TRBD2. Germline assignment: CDR1 SGHDT and CDR2 YYEEEE. V gave up 2 bases and J gave up 6 bases; unmatched junction bases: 5. The CDR3 extends over 14 amino acids. CDR3 in DNA: TGTGCCAGCAGCTTCCCTAGCGGGAGCAGCGAGCAGTACTTC. It encodes CASSFPSGSSEQYF.

On this clone itself: The same CDR3 can be traced to other DNA sequences in this sample. V is TRBV30 and J is TRBJ2-7, with D maybe TRBD2 (5 bases). This CDR3 is 14 amino acids long. Germline V gene data show CDR1 as GTSNPN and CDR2 as SVGIG (reference sequence). V lost 0 bases, J lost 1 base, and 10 bases lay in between. CDR3 sequence reads: CAWSVLSGSYEQYF. CDR3 sequence (DNA): TGTGCCTGGAGTGTACTCAGCGGATCCTACGAGCAGTACTTC.

J is TRBJ1-3 and V is TRBV28, with TRBD1 identical over 7 bases. The V gene's germline CDR1 is MDHEN and CDR2 SYDVKM. V shed 3 bases and J 4 bases; nucleotides not matched to a gene: 9. The CDR3 sequence is 16 residues long. The CDR3 protein is CASSLATGALGNTIYF. CDR3 DNA sequence: TGTGCCAGCAGTTTGGCCACAGGGGCGCTAGGAAACACCATATATTTT.

The J gene is TRBJ1-1, the V gene TRBV14, with 9 positions matching TRBD1. V gave up 1 base and J gave up 9 bases; unmatched junction bases: 3. The CDR3 runs 13 residues. The germline V gene encodes CDR1 SGHDN and CDR2 FVKESK. CDR3 nucleotides: TGTGCCAGCAGCCAAGTCGGGACAGGGAAAGCTTTCTTT. It codes for CASSQVGTGKAFF.

Worth noting for this clone: Additional DNA sequences in this sample encode the identical CDR3. The J gene is TRBJ1-6, the V gene TRBV4-3; D possibly corresponds to TRBD1 (6 bases). V was clipped by 0 bases and J by 5 bases, with 8 bases between them. The germline CDR1 and CDR2 sequences are LGHNA and YSLEER. The CDR3 sequence is 15 residues long. CDR3 sequence: CASSQDRGNNSPLHF. DNA for the CDR3: TGCGCCAGCAGCCAAGACAGGGGTAATAATTCACCCCTCCACTTT.

V and J are TRBV5-4 and TRBJ2-7; 8 bases agree with TRBD2. This CDR3 is 15 amino acids long. In germline, CDR1 is SGHNT, CDR2 YYREEE (reference sequence). With 0 bases clipped from V and 3 bases from J, the junction kept 5 bases outside the gene matches. CDR3 bases: TGTGCCAGCAGCTTGGCTCTAGCGGGCTTCTACGAGCAGTACTTC. Its translation: CASSLALAGFYEQYF.

V is TRBV28 and J is TRBJ1-3, with a tentative D call TRBD1 (6 bases). The germline gives CDR1 MDHEN, CDR2 SYDVKM. V gave up 7 bases and J gave up 3 bases, with 13 bases separating them. CDR3 size: 14 residues. CDR3 in DNA: TGTGCCAGCAAGTTACAGGGCCTTGGAAACACCATATATTTT. Its protein product is CASKLQGLGNTIYF.

The rearrangement links TRBV5-4 to TRBJ2-5; D might be TRBD2 (6 bases). The V gene lost 4 bases and the J gene lost 2 bases, with 15 bases spanning the gap. Germline V gives CDR1 SGHNT, CDR2 YYREEE (reference sequence). There are 15 residues in the CDR3. The CDR3, as DNA: TGTGCCAGCAGCCCCGTCCGGGCGGGACAAGAGACCCAGTACTTC. Protein: CASSPVRAGQETQYF.

V is TRBV6-1 and J is TRBJ1-2; weak D call: TRBD1 (5 bases). V gave up 2 bases and J gave up 9 bases, with 10 bases separating them. The CDR3 has 12 amino acids. The V gene's germline CDR1 is MNHNS and CDR2 SASEGT. The chain's CDR3 is CASSERQGSYTF. CDR3 bases: TGTGCCAGCAGTGAACGGCAGGGCAGCTACACCTTC.

The rearrangement uses TRBV5-5 and TRBJ1-2; 9 bases are shared with TRBD1. The junction had 3 bases not matched to a gene; V was cut back by 3 bases and J by 3 bases. This CDR3 spans 14 amino acids. Germline CDR1 reads SGHKS; CDR2 reads YYEKEE (reference sequence). Here the CDR3 reads CASSWGDRDYGYTF. The CDR3 bases are TGTGCCAGCAGCTGGGGGGACAGGGACTATGGCTACACCTTC.

The gene calls are TRBV7-3 and TRBJ2-3; TRBD2 agrees at 7 bases. The CDR3 contains 14 residues. Germline trimming cut 2 bases from V and 2 bases from J; bases unmatched to any gene: 1. CDR1 and CDR2 from the germline V gene are SGHTA and FQGTGA. CDR3 sequence reads: CASSLRGDTDTQYF. The DNA for the CDR3 is TGTGCCAGCAGCTTACGGGGGGACACAGATACGCAGTATTTT.

The chain carries TRBV10-1 and TRBJ1-2, with 7 bases that match TRBD1. CDR1 is WNHNN, CDR2 SYGVQD, per germline (reference sequence). The CDR3 has 11 amino acids. Trimming at V came to 8 bases and at J to 4 bases, leaving 1 base not matched to a gene. The DNA of the CDR3 is TGCGCCAGCCCAGGGGGCTATGGCTACACCTTC. As protein: CASPGGYGYTF.

This chain links TRBV25-1 with TRBJ1-2; D unresolved. Germline lookup yields CDR1 MGHDK and CDR2 SYGVNS. V was cut by 7 bases and J by 4 bases, with 7 bases left in between. This CDR3 has 11 amino acids. The CDR3 nucleotides are TGTGCCAGCACCCACGGCTATGGCTACACCTTC. Translating gives CASTHGYGYTF.

The CDR3 nucleotides are TGCGCCAGCAGCTTGGGAGCTGTTGCCTACGAGCAGTACTTC. Encoded protein: CASSLGAVAYEQYF. The chain links TRBV5-1 to TRBJ2-7; D gene ambiguous. V was trimmed by 0 bases and J by 2 bases, leaving 9 bases between them. Germline V gene sequence: CDR1 SGHRS, CDR2 YFSETQ. The length of the CDR3 is 14 residues.

This chain uses TRBV5-6 with TRBJ1-2, with TRBD1 identical over 7 bases. Germline-derived CDR1 and CDR2 are SGHDT and YYEEEE. J gave up 8 bases and V 6 bases, and 13 bases lay outside the gene matches. The CDR3 spans 14 residues. CDR3 DNA: TGTGCCAGCACTACTGACAGGGCCACTTGGGGCTACACCTTC. This encodes CASTTDRATWGYTF.

The chain uses TRBV6-1 and TRBJ2-4; D remains ambiguous. CDR3 length: 14 amino acids. Trimming removed 1 base from V and 15 bases from J, with 19 bases in between. Germline V gene sequence: CDR1 MNHNS, CDR2 SASEGT. The CDR3 sequence: CASSEGYSAAWRYF. The CDR3 DNA reads TGTGCCAGCAGTGAAGGTTATAGTGCGGCTTGGCGGTACTTC.

J is TRBJ1-6 and V is TRBV30; 8 nucleotides match TRBD1. Germline CDR1 reads GTSNPN; CDR2 reads SVGIG (reference sequence). The trim removed 3 bases at V and 10 bases at J, leaving 11 bases unmatched. This CDR3 contains 15 residues. CDR3 sequence reads: CAWRGTGQGSSPLHF. In DNA form, the CDR3 reads TGTGCCTGGAGAGGCACTGGACAGGGATCCTCACCCCTCCACTTT. The full variable domain, its missing parts supplied by reference TRBV30 and TRBJ1-6, is SQTIHQWPATLVQPVGSPLSLECTVEGTSNPNLYWYRQAAGRGLQLLFYSVGIGQISSEVPQNLSASRPQDRQFILSSKKLLLSDSGFYLCAWRGTGQGSSPLHFGNGTRLTVT.

J is TRBJ2-7 and V is TRBV18, with D perhaps matching TRBD2 (5 bases). Germline loops: CDR1 KGHSH, CDR2 LQKENI. The CDR3 runs 16 residues. Trimming removed 2 bases at V and 7 bases at J, with 21 bases between. CDR3 amino acids: CASSPASRVGPKEQYF. CDR3 nucleotides: TGTGCCAGCTCACCAGCATCGAGGGTCGGTCCTAAAGAGCAGTACTTC.

This rearrangement joins TRBV19 to TRBJ1-6, with 11 bases fitting TRBD1. V was clipped by 4 bases and J by 0 bases; unmatched bases: 5. CDR1 and CDR2 from the germline V gene are LNHDA and SQIVND (reference sequence). The CDR3 covers 18 residues. CDR3 protein: CASSTGTGGLSYNSPLHF. CDR3 nucleotide sequence: TGTGCCAGTAGTACCGGGACAGGGGGACTCTCCTATAATTCACCCCTCCACTTT.